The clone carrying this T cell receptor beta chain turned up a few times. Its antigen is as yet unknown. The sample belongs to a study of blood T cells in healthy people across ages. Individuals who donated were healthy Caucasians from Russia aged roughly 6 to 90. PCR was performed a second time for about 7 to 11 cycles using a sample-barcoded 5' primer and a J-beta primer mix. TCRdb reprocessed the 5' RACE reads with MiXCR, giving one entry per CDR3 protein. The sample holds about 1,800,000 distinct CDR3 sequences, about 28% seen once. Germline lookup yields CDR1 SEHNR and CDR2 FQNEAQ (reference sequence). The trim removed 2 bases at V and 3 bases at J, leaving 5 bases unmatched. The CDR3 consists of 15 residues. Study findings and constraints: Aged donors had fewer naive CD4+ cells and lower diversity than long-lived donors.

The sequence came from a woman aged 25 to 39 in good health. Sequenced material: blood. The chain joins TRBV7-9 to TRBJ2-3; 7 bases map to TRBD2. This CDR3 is CASSLSGAATDTQYF. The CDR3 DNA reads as TGTGCCAGCAGCTTAAGCGGGGCCGCTACAGATACGCAGTATTTT. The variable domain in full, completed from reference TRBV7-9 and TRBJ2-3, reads DTGVSQNPRHKITKRGQNVTFRCDPISEHNRLYWYRQTLGQGPEFLTYFQNEAQLEKSRLLSDRFSAERPKGSFSTLEIQRTEQGDSAMYLCASSLSGAATDTQYFGPGTRLTVL.